This TCR beta chain was found in a study of preoperative IRX-2 immunotherapy in early breast cancer. V lost 8 bases to trimming and J lost 5 bases, with 13 bases between them. Germline CDR1 reads MDHEN; CDR2 reads SYDVKM. The CDR3 sequence is 13 residues long. Some clones are missing from TCRdb's copy, which holds only in-frame ones; the method was immunoSEQ multiplex PCR. The sample yields 25,000 to 35,000 clones, 70% to 85% seen once. Indicated treatment: preoperative locoregional IRX-2 cytokine immunotherapy. Specimen collection occurred from a patient treated with IRX-2 immunotherapy. The V gene is TRBV28, the J gene TRBJ1-3; weak D call: TRBD1 (6 bases). This receptor was taken from a human donor with breast cancer. The CDR3 spells CASGGGGRNTIYF. The CDR3 region has the DNA TGTGCCAGCGGGGGAGGGGGTCGAAACACCATATATTTT.